Included here is one TCR beta chain sequence, with context. PCR was performed using 60 Vbeta and 13 Jbeta primers. Profiling relied on immunoSEQ multiplex PCR, and the TCRdb table lists in-frame clones only, not all of them. Its table lists roughly 120,000 clones. The source of the sample is a study of cytomegalovirus exposure and HLA in healthy donors. The germline CDR1 and CDR2 sequences are MNHNS and SASEGT. The trim removed 10 bases at V and 9 bases at J, leaving 11 bases unmatched. The CDR3 has 12 amino acids. Sequencing was carried out using PBMCs. This sequence joins TRBV6-1 and TRBJ1-2; 7 bases align to TRBD1. The source is a man aged 18 to 29 in good health and CMV-seronegative. The CDR3 bases are TGTGCCACCACCCGGGACAGTAACAGCTACACCTTC. The encoded protein is CATTRDSNSYTF.